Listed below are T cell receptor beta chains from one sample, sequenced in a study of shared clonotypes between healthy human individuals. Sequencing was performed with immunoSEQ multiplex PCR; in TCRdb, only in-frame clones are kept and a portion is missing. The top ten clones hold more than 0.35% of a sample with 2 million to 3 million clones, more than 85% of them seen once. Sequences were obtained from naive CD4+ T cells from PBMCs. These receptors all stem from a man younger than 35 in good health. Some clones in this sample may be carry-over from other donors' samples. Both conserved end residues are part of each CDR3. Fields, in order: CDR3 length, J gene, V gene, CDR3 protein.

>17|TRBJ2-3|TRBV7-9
CASSPLSLDRGTDTQYF
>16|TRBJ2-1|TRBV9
CASSAGTSGKYNEQFF
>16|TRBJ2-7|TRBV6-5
CASSYSRTGPTYEQYF
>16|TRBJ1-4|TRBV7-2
CASSPAFGGGDEKLFF
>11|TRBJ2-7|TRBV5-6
CASSTQDGEYF
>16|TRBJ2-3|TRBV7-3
CASSSGLAGSADTQYF
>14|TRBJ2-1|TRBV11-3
CASSEDRGRSEQFF
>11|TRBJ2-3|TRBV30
CAWSTSNTQYF
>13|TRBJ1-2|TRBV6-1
CASSETGLYGYTF
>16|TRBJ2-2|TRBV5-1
CASSLVGTRDTGELFF
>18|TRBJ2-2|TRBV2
CASSVLPSGQGNTGELFF
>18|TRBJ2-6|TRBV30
CAWSSGTGPSPGANVLTF
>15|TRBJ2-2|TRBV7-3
CASSPRIQNTGELFF
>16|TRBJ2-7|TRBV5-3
CARSTDSPGISYEQYF
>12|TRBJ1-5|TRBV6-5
CASSQGGQPQHF
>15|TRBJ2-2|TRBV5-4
CASSPSLGDTGELFF
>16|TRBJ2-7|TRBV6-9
CASSYTFRLAAYEQYF
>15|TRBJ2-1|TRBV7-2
CASSLGLAGVNEQFF
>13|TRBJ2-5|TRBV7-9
CASGPDSRSAKYF
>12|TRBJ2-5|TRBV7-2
CASSRFQETQYF
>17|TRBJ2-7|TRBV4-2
CASSQDTPGLHSYEQYF
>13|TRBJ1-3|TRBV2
CASSRDSGNTIYF
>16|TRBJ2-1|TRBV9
CASSVVGRTNYNEQFF
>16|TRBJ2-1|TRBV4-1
CASSQEGTGGYNEQFF
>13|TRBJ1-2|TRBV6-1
CASRRTVYYGYTF
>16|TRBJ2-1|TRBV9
CASSVDPGNSYNEQFF
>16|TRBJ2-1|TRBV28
CASSKITSGIANEQFF
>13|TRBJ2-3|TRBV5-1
CASTGTSGDTQYF
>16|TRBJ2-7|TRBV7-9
CASSSPGTGISYEQYF
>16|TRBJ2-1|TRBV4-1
CASSQGPAGGIDEQFF
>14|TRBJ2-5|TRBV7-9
CASSLFTEKETQYF
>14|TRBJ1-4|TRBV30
CAWRETPTNEKLFF
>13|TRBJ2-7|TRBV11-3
CASSLEGDYEQYF
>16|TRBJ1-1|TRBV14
CASSPRTGLGNTEAFF
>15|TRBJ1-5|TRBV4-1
CASSQGTGGYQPQHF
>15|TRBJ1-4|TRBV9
CASSVEGAANEKLFF